This T cell receptor (beta chain) derives from a study of shared clonotypes between healthy human individuals. Sorted-subset replicate PCRs used around 200 ng of genomic DNA. This amount corresponded to tens of thousands of T cell genomes. The protocol was immunoSEQ multiplex PCR, while the TCRdb copy is restricted to in-frame clones and leaves out a portion. The table lists roughly 320,000 clones, about nine tenths of them singletons. Germline V gene lookup returns CDR1 SGHRS and CDR2 YFSETQ. This CDR3 comprises 15 residues. Unmatched junction bases numbered 6, after V lost 0 bases and J lost 6 bases. The sample holds one count of this clone.

The sequence was obtained from a man younger than 35 in good health. Sequenced sample: memory CD8+ T cells sorted from blood. The subset denotes: CD45RO+ cells pooled with CCR7-negative TemRA cells. V gene TRBV5-1 combines with J gene TRBJ2-1; 7 bases are a match to TRBD1. The CDR3 DNA reads as TGCGCCAGCAGCTTGGCGGACAGGTGGGGCAATGAGCAGTTCTTC. Its protein is CASSLADRWGNEQFF.